This is a list of T cell receptor beta chains from one sample in a study of T cell responses to AZD1222 COVID-19 vaccine. The method was immunoSEQ multiplex PCR; TCRdb's version includes in-frame clones alone and lacks a portion of them. The repertoire has over 100,000 clones, about 87% of them found once; the top ten carry 8.4%. The sample here was peripheral blood, taken on day 0 of AZD1222 vaccination. The source is an adult in good health. Both conserved end residues are part of each CDR3. Each record gives: CDR3 protein, CDR3 DNA, V gene, clone size, J gene, D gene. D genes are given only for firm matches. Where a row states a size, it is once, few, many or the class of an expanded clone; other rows omit it.

CASSFRRTGKGPQHF	TGTGCCAGCAGTTTTCGTCGGACAGGGAAGGGGCCCCAGCATTTT	TRBV28	few	TRBJ1-5	TRBD1
CASKGGSGNTEAFF	TGTGCCAGCAAGGGGGGGTCGGGGAACACTGAAGCTTTCTTT	TRBV28	NA	TRBJ1-1	NA
CASSLRGRAGNTEAFF	TGTGCCAGCAGCCTCAGAGGGAGGGCGGGGAACACTGAAGCTTTCTTT	TRBV3-1/TRBV3-2	NA	TRBJ1-1	NA
CASSESMVGARGYTF	TGCGCCAGCAGTGAGTCTATGGTAGGGGCGCGAGGCTACACCTTC	TRBV10-2	NA	TRBJ1-2	NA
CASSLDGRTDTETQYF	TGCGCCAGCAGCTTGGATGGTAGGACAGACACAGAGACCCAGTACTTC	TRBV5-1	NA	TRBJ2-5	NA
CASSLFGESSYEQYF	TGCGCCAGCAGCTTGTTTGGAGAAAGCTCCTACGAGCAGTACTTC	TRBV5-1	once	TRBJ2-7	NA
CASSLSDRVGANVLTF	TGTGCCAGCAGTTTATCCGACAGGGTTGGGGCCAACGTCCTGACTTTC	TRBV27	NA	TRBJ2-6	TRBD1
CATSRDGTRGYTF	TGTGCCACCAGCAGAGATGGGACGCGCGGCTACACCTTC	TRBV15	NA	TRBJ1-2	NA
CASSQVGLHREVRGYTF	TGTGCCAGCAGCCAAGTTGGCTTGCACAGGGAGGTGCGAGGCTACACCTTC	TRBV14	NA	TRBJ1-2	NA
CSVEASLGGTEAFF	TGCAGCGTTGAGGCTAGCTTGGGGGGAACTGAAGCTTTCTTT	TRBV29-1	NA	TRBJ1-1	NA
CASSYRTGNFDTEAFF	TGTGCCAGCAGTTACAGGACAGGGAATTTTGACACTGAAGCTTTCTTT	TRBV6-6	NA	TRBJ1-1	TRBD1
CAISEMGQGLSEQFF	TGTGCCATCAGTGAGATGGGACAGGGACTGAGTGAGCAGTTCTTC	TRBV10-3	NA	TRBJ2-1	TRBD1
CASSGSGVAQPQHF	TGTGCCAGCTCGGGCAGCGGGGTTGCTCAGCCCCAGCATTTT	TRBV18	NA	TRBJ1-5	NA
CASRSGTGGFEQYF	TGTGCCAGCAGGTCTGGGACAGGGGGCTTCGAGCAGTACTTC	TRBV5-6	NA	TRBJ2-7	TRBD1
CASSMGSGPTYEQYF	TGTGCCAGTAGTATGGGTAGCGGACCCACCTACGAGCAGTACTTC	TRBV19	NA	TRBJ2-7	NA
CASSVGDRGYEQYF	TGTGCCAGCAGTGTAGGAGACAGGGGTTACGAGCAGTACTTC	TRBV2	NA	TRBJ2-7	TRBD1
CASSQVYGRASDEQFF	TGCGCCAGCAGCCAAGTGTATGGTAGAGCGAGCGATGAGCAGTTCTTC	TRBV4-1	NA	TRBJ2-1	NA
CATVGLAGVTNGELFF	TGTGCCACCGTCGGACTAGCGGGAGTTACAAACGGGGAGCTGTTTTTT	TRBV18	NA	TRBJ2-2	TRBD2
CASKATGVVSPLHF	TGTGCCAGCAAAGCAACAGGGGTCGTCTCACCCCTCCACTTT	TRBV7-8	NA	TRBJ1-6	TRBD1
CASAPLAGDTRQFF	TGTGCCAGCGCCCCACTAGCGGGGGACACGCGGCAGTTCTTC	TRBV27	NA	TRBJ2-1	TRBD2
CASSFTSRGNHEQYF	TGTGCCAGCAGTTTTACGTCTCGCGGGAACCACGAGCAGTACTTC	TRBV28	NA	TRBJ2-7	NA
CASSLSRYEQYF	TGTGCCAGCAGTTTAAGCCGGTACGAGCAGTACTTC	TRBV28	NA	TRBJ2-7	NA
CASSVGTNYGYTF	TGTGCCAGCAGCGTTGGGACTAACTATGGCTACACCTTC	TRBV5-6	NA	TRBJ1-2	NA
CASSGGGQGLVGYTF	TGCGCCAGCAGCGGCGGGGGACAGGGGTTGGTTGGCTACACCTTC	TRBV5-1	NA	TRBJ1-2	TRBD1
CASSLGGIYGYTF	TGCGCCAGCAGCTTAGGGGGGATCTATGGCTACACCTTC	TRBV5-1	NA	TRBJ1-2	NA
CASSTRASRRAFF	TGTGCCAGCAGTACCCGAGCATCACGCCGCGCTTTCTTT	TRBV6-5	NA	TRBJ1-1	NA
CASRPSTGNQPQHF	TGCGCCAGCAGACCTAGCACAGGGAATCAGCCCCAGCATTTT	TRBV5-1	NA	TRBJ1-5	NA
CAWKGTVLAGSPEPQYF	TGTGCCTGGAAGGGGACGGTACTAGCGGGTAGCCCGGAGCCCCAGTACTTC	TRBV30	NA	TRBJ2-5	TRBD2
CASSLGQLGTQYF	TGTGCCAGCAGCTTGGGACAGTTAGGGACCCAGTACTTC	TRBV11-2	NA	TRBJ2-5	TRBD1
CASRMGGQGNYGYTF	TGTGCCAGCCGTATGGGGGGACAGGGGAACTATGGCTACACCTTC	TRBV28	NA	TRBJ1-2	TRBD1
CASSPRTDTQYF	TGTGCCAGCAGCCCCCGGACAGATACGCAGTATTTT	TRBV7-2	NA	TRBJ2-3	NA
CASSGTGAGAFF	TGTGCCAGCAGTGGGACAGGGGCAGGTGCTTTCTTT	TRBV25-1	NA	TRBJ1-1	TRBD1
CASSSPASGETQYF	TGTGCCAGCAGCTCCCCGGCCTCCGGGGAGACCCAGTACTTC	TRBV7-6	NA	TRBJ2-5	NA
CASSLVAGNTGELFF	TGTGCCAGCAGCTTAGTCGCAGGGAACACCGGGGAGCTGTTTTTT	TRBV7-8	few	TRBJ2-2	NA
CASSEGVLSTLHF	TGTGCCAGCAGTGAAGGGGTACTTTCTACCCTCCACTTT	TRBV6-1	NA	TRBJ1-6	NA
CASSSGSYNSPLHF	TGCGCCAGCAGTAGTGGGTCCTATAATTCACCCCTCCACTTT	TRBV10-1	few	TRBJ1-6	NA
CASSPGTGHQPQHF	TGTGCCAGCAGTCCCGGGACAGGGCATCAGCCCCAGCATTTT	TRBV2	NA	TRBJ1-5	TRBD1
CASSVQGQGASEQYF	TGCGCCAGCAGCGTCCAGGGACAGGGGGCGTCCGAGCAGTACTTC	TRBV5-1	NA	TRBJ2-7	TRBD1
CSARGEQYF	TGCAGTGCTAGGGGCGAGCAGTACTTC	TRBV20-1	NA	TRBJ2-7	NA
CASSLGGGAREFF	TGTGCCAGCAGCTTGGGCGGGGGGGCCCGTGAGTTCTTC	TRBV11-2	once	TRBJ2-1	TRBD2
CAISELAGEGEQFF	TGTGCCATCAGTGAACTAGCGGGAGAGGGTGAGCAGTTCTTC	TRBV10-3	NA	TRBJ2-1	TRBD2
CASSLTGTGSQETQYF	TGTGCCAGCAGCTTAACTGGGACAGGGAGCCAAGAGACCCAGTACTTC	TRBV7-3	NA	TRBJ2-5	TRBD1
CASRTADSGSGNTIYF	TGTGCCAGCAGAACCGCAGACTCGGGATCTGGAAACACCATATATTTT	TRBV7-2	NA	TRBJ1-3	NA
CSARGSTDTQYF	TGCAGCGCTAGGGGGAGCACAGATACGCAGTATTTT	TRBV29-1	NA	TRBJ2-3	NA
CATGLAGWETQYF	TGTGCTACGGGACTAGCGGGATGGGAGACCCAGTACTTC	TRBV30	NA	TRBJ2-5	TRBD2
CASSRPGGNTEAFF	TGTGCCAGCAGTAGGCCGGGAGGGAACACTGAAGCTTTCTTT	TRBV7-9	NA	TRBJ1-1	NA
CASSFSSGRSYDYNEQFF	TGTGCCAGCAGTTTCTCCAGCGGGAGGTCGTATGACTACAATGAGCAGTTCTTC	TRBV27	NA	TRBJ2-1	TRBD2
CASIAGGYWDEQFF	TGTGCCAGCATCGCGGGAGGCTACTGGGATGAGCAGTTCTTC	TRBV6-5	NA	TRBJ2-1	TRBD2
CASSTGGGVGGYTF	TGTGCCAGTAGTACAGGGGGAGGGGTTGGTGGCTACACCTTC	TRBV19	NA	TRBJ1-2	TRBD1
CASTYRPGQRNQPQHF	TGTGCCAGTACGTATCGACCGGGACAGAGAAATCAGCCCCAGCATTTT	TRBV19	NA	TRBJ1-5	TRBD1
CASSYGTGGNQPQHF	TGTGCCAGCAGCTACGGGACAGGGGGAAATCAGCCCCAGCATTTT	TRBV3-1/TRBV3-2	NA	TRBJ1-5	TRBD1